The clone carrying this T cell receptor beta chain was seen more than once but under ten times. Its target is unknown. TCRdb keeps only in-frame clones here, not all; method: immunoSEQ multiplex PCR. The sample records some 120,000 clones, around four fifths being singletons. The sample belongs to a study of cytotoxic CD8 clonotypes in ibrutinib-treated CLL. Whole-study findings and limits: Once treatment began, public clonotypes, which were uncommon, contracted or stayed stable.

This specimen was PBMCs, taken after 24 months of ibrutinib treatment. This sequence was found in a human donor with chronic lymphocytic leukemia.

The DNA of the CDR3 is TGTGCCAGCAGTAACCACGAGACAAGCTACGAGCAGTACTTC. Its protein is CASSNHETSYEQYF. This chain joins TRBV27 and TRBJ2-7, with unresolved D. V dropped 5 bases and J dropped 3 bases, with 14 bases sitting between them. Germline V CDR1 and CDR2: MNHEY, SMNVEV (reference sequence). CDR3 size: 14 residues.